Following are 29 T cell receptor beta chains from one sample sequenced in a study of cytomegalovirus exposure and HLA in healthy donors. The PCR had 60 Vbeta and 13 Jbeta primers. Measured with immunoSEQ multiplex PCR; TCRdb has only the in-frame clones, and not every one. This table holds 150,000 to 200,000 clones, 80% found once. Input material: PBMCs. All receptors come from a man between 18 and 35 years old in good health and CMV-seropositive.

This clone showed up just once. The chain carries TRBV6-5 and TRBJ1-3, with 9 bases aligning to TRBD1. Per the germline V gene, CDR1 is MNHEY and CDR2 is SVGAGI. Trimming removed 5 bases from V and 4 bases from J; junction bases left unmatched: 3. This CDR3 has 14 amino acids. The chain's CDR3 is CASSNRGHGNTIYF. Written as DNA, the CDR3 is TGTGCCAGCAGTAACAGGGGGCACGGAAACACCATATATTTT.

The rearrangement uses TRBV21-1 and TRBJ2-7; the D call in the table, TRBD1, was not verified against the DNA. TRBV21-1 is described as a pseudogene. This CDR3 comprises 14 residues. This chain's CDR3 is CASSTGQGDYEQYF. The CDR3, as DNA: TGTGCCAGCAGCACGGGACAGGGGGACTACGAGCAGTACTTC.

The CDR3 DNA follows: TGTGCCAGCAGCTTGGCGGGGGGAGAGGGCTACACCTTC. As protein: CASSLAGGEGYTF. The chain has TRBV5-6 and TRBJ1-2, with TRBD1 as a possible D gene (5 bases). V was pared by 0 bases and J by 8 bases, with 11 bases between. The CDR3 sequence is 13 residues long. Germline CDR1 and CDR2: SGHDT and YYEEEE.

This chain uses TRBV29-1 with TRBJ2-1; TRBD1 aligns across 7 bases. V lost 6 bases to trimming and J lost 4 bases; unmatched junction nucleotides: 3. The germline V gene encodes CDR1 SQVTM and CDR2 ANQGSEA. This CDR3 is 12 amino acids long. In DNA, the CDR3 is TGCAGCGTCGGACAGGATTACAATGAGCAGTTCTTC. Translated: CSVGQDYNEQFF.

The CDR3 nucleotides are TGTGCCAGCAGCTTAGGTACACAGAACACTGAAGCTTTCTTT. It is translated as CASSLGTQNTEAFF. The J gene is TRBJ1-1, the V gene TRBV7-9, with no clear D. The CDR3 runs 14 residues. Germline V gene lookup returns CDR1 SEHNR and CDR2 FQNEAQ (reference sequence). The V end lost 1 base, the J end lost 1 base, and 7 bases lay between the germline ends. Variable domain in full (rest from reference TRBV7-9 and TRBJ1-1): DTGVSQNPRHKITKRGQNVTFRCDPISEHNRLYWYRQTLGQGPEFLTYFQNEAQLEKSRLLSDRFSAERPKGSFSTLEIQRTEQGDSAMYLCASSLGTQNTEAFFGQGTRLTVV.

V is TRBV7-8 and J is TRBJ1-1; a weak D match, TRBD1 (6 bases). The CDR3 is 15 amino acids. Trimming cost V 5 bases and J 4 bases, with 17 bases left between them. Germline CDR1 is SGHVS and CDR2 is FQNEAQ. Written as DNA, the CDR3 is TGTGCCAGCAGCGAAGCGGGACGAGGGGGCACTGAAGCTTTCTTT. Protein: CASSEAGRGGTEAFF.

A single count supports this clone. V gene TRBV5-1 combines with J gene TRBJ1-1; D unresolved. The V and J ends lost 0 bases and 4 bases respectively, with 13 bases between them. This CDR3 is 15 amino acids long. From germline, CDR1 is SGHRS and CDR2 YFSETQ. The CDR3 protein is CASSLEPNPVTEAFF. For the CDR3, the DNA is TGCGCCAGCAGCTTGGAGCCGAACCCGGTCACTGAAGCTTTCTTT.

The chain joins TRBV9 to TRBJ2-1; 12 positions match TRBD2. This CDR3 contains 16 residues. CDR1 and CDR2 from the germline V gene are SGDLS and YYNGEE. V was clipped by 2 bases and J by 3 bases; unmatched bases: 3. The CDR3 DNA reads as TGTGCCAGCAGCGTGCGGACTAGCGGGGACTACAATGAGCAGTTCTTC. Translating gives CASSVRTSGDYNEQFF.

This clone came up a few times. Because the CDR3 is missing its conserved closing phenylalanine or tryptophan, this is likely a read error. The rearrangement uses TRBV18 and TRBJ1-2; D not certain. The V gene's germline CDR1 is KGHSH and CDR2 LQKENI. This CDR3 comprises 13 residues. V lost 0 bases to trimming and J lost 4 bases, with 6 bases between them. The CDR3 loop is CASSPPGRYGYTL. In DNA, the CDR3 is TGTGCCAGCTCACCACCGGGCCGCTATGGCTACACCCTC.

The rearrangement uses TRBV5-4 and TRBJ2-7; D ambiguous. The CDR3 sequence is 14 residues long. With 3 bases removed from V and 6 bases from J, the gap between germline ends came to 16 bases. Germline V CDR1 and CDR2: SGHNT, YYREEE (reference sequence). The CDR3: CASSSKIAPSEQYF. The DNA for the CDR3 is TGTGCCAGCAGCTCAAAAATAGCTCCGAGCGAGCAGTACTTC.

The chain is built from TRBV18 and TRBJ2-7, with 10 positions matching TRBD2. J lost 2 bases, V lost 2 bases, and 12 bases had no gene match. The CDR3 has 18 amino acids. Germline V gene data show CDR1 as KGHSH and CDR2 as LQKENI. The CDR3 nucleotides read TGTGCCAGCTCACCAACTCCCTCCCTAGCGGGAGTGCCCTACGAGCAGTACTTC. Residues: CASSPTPSLAGVPYEQYF. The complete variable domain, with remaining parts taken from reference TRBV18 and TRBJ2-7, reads NAGVMQNPRHLVRRRGQEARLRCSPMKGHSHVYWYRQLPEEGLKFMVYLQKENIIDESGMPKERFSAEFPKEGPSILRIQQVVRGDSAAYFCASSPTPSLAGVPYEQYFGPGTRLTVT.

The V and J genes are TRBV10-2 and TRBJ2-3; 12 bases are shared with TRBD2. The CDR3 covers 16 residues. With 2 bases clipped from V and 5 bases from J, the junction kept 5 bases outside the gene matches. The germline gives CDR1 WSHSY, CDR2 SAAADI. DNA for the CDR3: TGCGCCAGCAGTGAGGTGGGACTAGCGGGCGGAGATACGCAGTATTTT. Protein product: CASSEVGLAGGDTQYF.

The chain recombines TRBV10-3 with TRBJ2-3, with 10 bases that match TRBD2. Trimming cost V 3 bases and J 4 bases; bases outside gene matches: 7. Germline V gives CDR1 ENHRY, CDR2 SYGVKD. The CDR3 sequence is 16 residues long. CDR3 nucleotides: TGTGCCATCAGTGATCTAGCGGGAGTTTTATCAGATACGCAGTATTTT. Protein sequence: CAISDLAGVLSDTQYF.

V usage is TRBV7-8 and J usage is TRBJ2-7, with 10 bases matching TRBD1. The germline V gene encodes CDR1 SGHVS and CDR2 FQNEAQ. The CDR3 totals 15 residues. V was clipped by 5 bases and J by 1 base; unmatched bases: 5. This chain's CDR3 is CASSPRDRGSYEQYF. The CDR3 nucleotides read TGTGCCAGCAGCCCCCGGGACAGGGGATCCTACGAGCAGTACTTC. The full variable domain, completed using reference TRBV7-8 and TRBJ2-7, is GAGVSQSPRYKVAKRGQDVALRCDPISGHVSLFWYQQALGQGPEFLTYFQNEAQLDKSGLPSDRFFAERPEGSVSTLKIQRTQQEDSAVYLCASSPRDRGSYEQYFGPGTRLTVT.

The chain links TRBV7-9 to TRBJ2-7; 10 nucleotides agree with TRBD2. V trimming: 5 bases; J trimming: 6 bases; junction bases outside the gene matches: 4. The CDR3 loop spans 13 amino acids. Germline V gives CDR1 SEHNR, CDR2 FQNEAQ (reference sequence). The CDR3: CASSQLAGSEQYF. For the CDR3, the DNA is TGTGCCAGCAGCCAACTAGCGGGGTCCGAGCAGTACTTC.

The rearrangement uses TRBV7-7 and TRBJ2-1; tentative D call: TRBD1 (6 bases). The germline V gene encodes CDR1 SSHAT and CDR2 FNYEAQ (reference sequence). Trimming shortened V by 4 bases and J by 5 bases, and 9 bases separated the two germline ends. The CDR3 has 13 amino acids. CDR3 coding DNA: TGTGCCAGCAGCTCGGACAGAGACAATGAGCAGTTCTTC. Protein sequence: CASSSDRDNEQFF.

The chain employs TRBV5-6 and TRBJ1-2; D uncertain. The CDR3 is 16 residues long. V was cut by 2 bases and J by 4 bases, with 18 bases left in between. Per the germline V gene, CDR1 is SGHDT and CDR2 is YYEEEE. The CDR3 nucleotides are TGTGCCAGCAGCTTAGACCCAGGAGGCTCCAGCTATGGCTACACCTTC. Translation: CASSLDPGGSSYGYTF.

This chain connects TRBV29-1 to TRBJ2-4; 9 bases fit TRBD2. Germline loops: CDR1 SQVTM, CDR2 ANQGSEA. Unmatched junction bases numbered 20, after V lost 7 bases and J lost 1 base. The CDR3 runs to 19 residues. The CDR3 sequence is CSGGARLAGNAGAKNIQYF. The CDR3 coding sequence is TGCAGCGGGGGGGCGAGGCTAGCGGGAAATGCGGGGGCCAAAAACATTCAGTACTTC.

The CDR3 DNA reads TGTGCCTGGAATGGTAAGACAGGGGCCTTAACTAACACCGGGGAGCTGTTTTTT. Amino acids: CAWNGKTGALTNTGELFF. V and J are TRBV30 and TRBJ2-2; 8 bases agree with TRBD1. Germline V gives CDR1 GTSNPN, CDR2 SVGIG (reference sequence). V was clipped by 4 bases and J by 2 bases; unmatched bases: 15. The CDR3 extends over 18 amino acids.

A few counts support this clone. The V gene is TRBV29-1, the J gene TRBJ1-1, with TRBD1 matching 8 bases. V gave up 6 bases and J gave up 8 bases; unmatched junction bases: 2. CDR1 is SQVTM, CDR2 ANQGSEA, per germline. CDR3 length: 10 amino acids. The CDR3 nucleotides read TGCAGCGTCGGGGACAGGGAAGCTTTCTTT. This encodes CSVGDREAFF.

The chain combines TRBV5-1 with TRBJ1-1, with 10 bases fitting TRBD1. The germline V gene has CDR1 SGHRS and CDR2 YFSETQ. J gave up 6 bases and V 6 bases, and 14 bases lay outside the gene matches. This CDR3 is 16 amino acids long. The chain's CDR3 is CASTTTPGQGIPEAFF. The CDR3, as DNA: TGCGCCAGCACTACCACACCGGGACAGGGGATCCCTGAAGCTTTCTTT.

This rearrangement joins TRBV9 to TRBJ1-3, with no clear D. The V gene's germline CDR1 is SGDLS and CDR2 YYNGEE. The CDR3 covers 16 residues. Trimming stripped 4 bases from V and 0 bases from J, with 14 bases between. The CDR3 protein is CASSLHQAYSGNTIYF. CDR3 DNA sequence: TGTGCCAGCAGCCTTCATCAAGCCTACTCTGGAAACACCATATATTTT. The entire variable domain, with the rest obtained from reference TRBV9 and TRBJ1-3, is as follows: DSGVTQTPKHLITATGQRVTLRCSPRSGDLSVYWYQQSLDQGLQFLIQYYNGEERAKGNILERFSAQQFPDLHSELNLSSLELGDSALYFCASSLHQAYSGNTIYFGEGSWLTVV.

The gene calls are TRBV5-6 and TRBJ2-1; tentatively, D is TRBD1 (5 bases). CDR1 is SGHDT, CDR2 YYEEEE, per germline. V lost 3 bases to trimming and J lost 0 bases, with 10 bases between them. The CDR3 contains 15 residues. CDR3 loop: CASSSGFSSYNEQFF. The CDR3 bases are TGTGCCAGCAGCTCAGGGTTCAGCTCCTACAATGAGCAGTTCTTC.

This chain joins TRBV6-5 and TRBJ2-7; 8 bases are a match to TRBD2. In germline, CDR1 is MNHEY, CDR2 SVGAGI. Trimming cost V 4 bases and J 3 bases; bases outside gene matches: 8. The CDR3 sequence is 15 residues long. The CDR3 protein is CASSLQAGEGYEQYF. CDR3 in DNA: TGTGCCAGCAGTTTGCAAGCGGGAGAGGGCTACGAGCAGTACTTC.

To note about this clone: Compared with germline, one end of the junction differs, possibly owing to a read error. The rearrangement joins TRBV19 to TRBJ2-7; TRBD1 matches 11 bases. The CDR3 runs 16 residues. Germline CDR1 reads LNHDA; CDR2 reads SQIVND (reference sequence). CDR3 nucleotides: TGTGCCAGTAGTAGGGGGACAGGGGGAAGATACTACGAGCGGTACTTC. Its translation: CASSRGTGGRYYERYF.

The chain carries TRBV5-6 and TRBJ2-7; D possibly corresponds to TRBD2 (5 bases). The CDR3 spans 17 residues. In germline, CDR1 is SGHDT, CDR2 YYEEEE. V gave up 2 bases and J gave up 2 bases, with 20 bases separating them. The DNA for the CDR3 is TGTGCCAGCAGCTTCGTGTCTAGCTTTTCGGTCACCTACGAGCAGTACTTC. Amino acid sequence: CASSFVSSFSVTYEQYF. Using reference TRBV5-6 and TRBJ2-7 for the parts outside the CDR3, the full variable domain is DAGVTQSPTHLIKTRGQQVTLRCSPKSGHDTVSWYQQALGQGPQFIFQYYEEEERQRGNFPDRFSGHQFPNYSSELNVNALLLGDSALYLCASSFVSSFSVTYEQYFGPGTRLTVT.

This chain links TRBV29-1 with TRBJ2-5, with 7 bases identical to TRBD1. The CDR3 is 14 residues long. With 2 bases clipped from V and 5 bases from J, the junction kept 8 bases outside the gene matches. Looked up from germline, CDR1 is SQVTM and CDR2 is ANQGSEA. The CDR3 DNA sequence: TGCAGCGTTGAATACCAGGGGGTCTTGGAGACCCAGTACTTC. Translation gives CSVEYQGVLETQYF.

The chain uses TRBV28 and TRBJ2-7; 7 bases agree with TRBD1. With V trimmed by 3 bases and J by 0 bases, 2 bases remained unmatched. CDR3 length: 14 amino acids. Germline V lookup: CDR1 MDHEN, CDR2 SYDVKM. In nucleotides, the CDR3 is TGTGCCAGCAGTTTTCCAGGGGGCTCCTACGAGCAGTACTTC. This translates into CASSFPGGSYEQYF.

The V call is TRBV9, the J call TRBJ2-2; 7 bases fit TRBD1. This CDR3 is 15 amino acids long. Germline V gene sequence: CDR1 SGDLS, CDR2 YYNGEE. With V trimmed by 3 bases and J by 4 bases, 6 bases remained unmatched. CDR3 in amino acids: CASSATGQLTGELFF. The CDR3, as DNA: TGTGCCAGCAGCGCGACGGGACAGCTCACCGGGGAGCTGTTTTTT.